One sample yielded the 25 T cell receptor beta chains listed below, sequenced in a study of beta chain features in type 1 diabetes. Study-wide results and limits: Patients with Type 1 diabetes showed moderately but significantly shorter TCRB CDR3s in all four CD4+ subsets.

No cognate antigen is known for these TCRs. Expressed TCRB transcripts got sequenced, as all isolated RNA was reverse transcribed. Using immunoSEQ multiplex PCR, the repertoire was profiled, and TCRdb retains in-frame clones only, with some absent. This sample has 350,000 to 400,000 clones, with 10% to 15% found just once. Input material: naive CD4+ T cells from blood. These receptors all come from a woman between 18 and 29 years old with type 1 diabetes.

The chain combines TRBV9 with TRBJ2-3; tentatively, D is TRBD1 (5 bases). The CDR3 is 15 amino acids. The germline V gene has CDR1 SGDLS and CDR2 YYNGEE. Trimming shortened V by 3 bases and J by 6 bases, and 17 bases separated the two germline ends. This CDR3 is CASSGMDTEVDTQYF. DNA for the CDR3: TGTGCCAGCAGCGGAATGGACACAGAAGTGGATACGCAGTATTTT. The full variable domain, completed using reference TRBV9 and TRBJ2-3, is DSGVTQTPKHLITATGQRVTLRCSPRSGDLSVYWYQQSLDQGLQFLIQYYNGEERAKGNILERFSAQQFPDLHSELNLSSLELGDSALYFCASSGMDTEVDTQYFGPGTRLTVL.

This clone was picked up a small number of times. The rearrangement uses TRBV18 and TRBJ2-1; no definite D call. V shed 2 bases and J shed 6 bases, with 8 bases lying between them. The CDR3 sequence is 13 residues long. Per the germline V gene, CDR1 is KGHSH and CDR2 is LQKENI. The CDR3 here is CASSPGGPNEQFF. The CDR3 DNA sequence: TGTGCCAGCTCACCAGGCGGTCCCAATGAGCAGTTCTTC.

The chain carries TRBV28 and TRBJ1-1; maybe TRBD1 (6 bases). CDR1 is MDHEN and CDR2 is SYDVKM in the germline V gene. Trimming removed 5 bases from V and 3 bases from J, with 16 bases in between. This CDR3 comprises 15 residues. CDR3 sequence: CASSQILQGYTEAFF. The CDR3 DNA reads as TGTGCCAGCAGTCAGATATTACAGGGCTACACTGAAGCTTTCTTT. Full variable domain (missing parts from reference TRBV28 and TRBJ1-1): DVKVTQSSRYLVKRTGEKVFLECVQDMDHENMFWYRQDPGLGLRLIYFSYDVKMKEKGDIPEGYSVSREKKERFSLILESASTNQTSMYLCASSQILQGYTEAFFGQGTRLTVV.

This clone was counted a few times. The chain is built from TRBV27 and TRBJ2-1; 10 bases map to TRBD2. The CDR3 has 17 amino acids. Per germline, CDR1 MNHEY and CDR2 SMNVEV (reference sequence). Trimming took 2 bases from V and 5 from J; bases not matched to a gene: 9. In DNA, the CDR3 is TGTGCCAGCAGTTTACCCCAAGCGGGAGGGCCGAACAATGAGCAGTTCTTC. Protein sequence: CASSLPQAGGPNNEQFF.

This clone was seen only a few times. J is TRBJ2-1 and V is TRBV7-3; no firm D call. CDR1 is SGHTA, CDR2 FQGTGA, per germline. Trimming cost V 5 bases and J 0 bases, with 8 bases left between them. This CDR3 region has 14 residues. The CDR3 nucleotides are TGTGCCAGCAGCGTAGCAAGCTCCTACAATGAGCAGTTCTTC. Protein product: CASSVASSYNEQFF.

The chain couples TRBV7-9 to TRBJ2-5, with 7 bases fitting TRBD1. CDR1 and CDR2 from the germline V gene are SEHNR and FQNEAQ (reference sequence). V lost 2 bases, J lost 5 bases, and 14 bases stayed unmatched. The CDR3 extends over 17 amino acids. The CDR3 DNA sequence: TGTGCCAGCAGCTTACCCGTAAAGTTAGGGGGCGCCGAGACCCAGTACTTC. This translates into CASSLPVKLGGAETQYF.

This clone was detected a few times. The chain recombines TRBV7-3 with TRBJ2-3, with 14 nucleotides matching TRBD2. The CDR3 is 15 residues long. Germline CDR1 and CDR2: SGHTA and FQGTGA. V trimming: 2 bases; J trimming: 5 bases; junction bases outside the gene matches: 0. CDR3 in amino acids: CASSLGTSGRDTQYF. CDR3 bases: TGTGCCAGCAGCTTAGGGACTAGCGGGAGAGATACGCAGTATTTT.

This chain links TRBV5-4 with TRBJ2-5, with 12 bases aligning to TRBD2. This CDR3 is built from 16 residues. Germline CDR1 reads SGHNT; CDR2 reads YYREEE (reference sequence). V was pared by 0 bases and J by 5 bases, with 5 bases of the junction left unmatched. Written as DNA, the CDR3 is TGTGCCAGCAGCTTGGGGACTAGCGGGACTGGGGAGACCCAGTACTTC. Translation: CASSLGTSGTGETQYF.

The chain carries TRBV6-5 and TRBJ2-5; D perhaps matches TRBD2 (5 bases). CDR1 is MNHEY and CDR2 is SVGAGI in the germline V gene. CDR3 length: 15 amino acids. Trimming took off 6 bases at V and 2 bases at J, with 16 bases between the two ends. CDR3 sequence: CASSPPVWRQETQYF. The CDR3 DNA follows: TGTGCCAGCAGCCCCCCCGTCTGGAGGCAAGAGACCCAGTACTTC.

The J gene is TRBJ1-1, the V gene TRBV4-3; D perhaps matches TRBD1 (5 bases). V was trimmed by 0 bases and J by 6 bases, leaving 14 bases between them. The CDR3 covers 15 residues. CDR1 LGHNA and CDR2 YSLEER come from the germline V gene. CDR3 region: CASSQEIGGIAEAFF. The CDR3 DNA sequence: TGCGCCAGCAGCCAAGAGATTGGGGGGATCGCTGAAGCTTTCTTT.

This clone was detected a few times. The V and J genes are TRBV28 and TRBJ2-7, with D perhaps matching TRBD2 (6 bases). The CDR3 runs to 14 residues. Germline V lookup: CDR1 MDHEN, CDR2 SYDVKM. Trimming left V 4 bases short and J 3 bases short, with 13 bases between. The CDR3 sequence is CASSWGAGGYEQYF. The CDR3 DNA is TGTGCCAGCAGTTGGGGAGCGGGTGGCTACGAGCAGTACTTC.

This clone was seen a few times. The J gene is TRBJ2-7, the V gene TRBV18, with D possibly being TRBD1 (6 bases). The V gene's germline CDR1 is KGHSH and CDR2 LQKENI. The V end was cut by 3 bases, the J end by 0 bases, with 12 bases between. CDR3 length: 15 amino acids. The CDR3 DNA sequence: TGTGCCAGCTCACCTCGACAGGAGAGCTCCTACGAGCAGTACTTC. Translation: CASSPRQESSYEQYF.

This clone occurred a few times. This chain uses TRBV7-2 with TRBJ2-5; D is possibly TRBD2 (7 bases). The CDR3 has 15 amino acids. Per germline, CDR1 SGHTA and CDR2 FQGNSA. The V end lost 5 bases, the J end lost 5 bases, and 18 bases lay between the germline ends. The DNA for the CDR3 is TGTGCCAGCAGCCCCATGGGGGGGGGCCGGGAGACCCAGTACTTC. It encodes CASSPMGGGRETQYF.

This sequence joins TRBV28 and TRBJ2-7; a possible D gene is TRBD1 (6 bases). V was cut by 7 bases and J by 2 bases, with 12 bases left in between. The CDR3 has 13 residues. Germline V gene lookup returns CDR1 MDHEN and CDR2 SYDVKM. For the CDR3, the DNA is TGTGCCAGCAAAAACGGACAGCCCTACGAGCAGTACTTC. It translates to CASKNGQPYEQYF.

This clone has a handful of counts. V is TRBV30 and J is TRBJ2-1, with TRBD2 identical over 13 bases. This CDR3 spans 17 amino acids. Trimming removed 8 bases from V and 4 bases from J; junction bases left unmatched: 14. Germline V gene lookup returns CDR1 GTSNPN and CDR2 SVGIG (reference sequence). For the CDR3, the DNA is TGTGCCGGGTATACTAGCGGGGGGGGGAATGGGTACAATGAGCAGTTCTTC. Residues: CAGYTSGGGNGYNEQFF.

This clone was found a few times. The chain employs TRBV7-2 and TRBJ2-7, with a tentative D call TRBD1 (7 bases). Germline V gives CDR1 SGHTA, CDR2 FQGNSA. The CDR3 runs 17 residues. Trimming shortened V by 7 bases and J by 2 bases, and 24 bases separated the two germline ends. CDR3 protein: CASNFRGGGYPTYEQYF. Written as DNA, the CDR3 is TGTGCCAGCAACTTCCGCGGAGGGGGCTATCCCACCTACGAGCAGTACTTC.

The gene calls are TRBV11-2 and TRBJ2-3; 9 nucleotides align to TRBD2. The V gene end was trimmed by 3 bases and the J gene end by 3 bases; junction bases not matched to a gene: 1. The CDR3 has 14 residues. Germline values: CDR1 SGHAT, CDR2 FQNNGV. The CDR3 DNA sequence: TGTGCCAGCAGCTTGAGCGGGGGGACAGATACGCAGTATTTT. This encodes CASSLSGGTDTQYF.

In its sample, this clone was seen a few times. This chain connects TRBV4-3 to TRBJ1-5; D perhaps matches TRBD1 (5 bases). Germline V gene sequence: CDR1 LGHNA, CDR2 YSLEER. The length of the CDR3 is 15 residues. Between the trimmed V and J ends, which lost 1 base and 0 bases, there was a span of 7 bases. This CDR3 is CASSQAGYSNQPQHF. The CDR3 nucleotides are TGCGCCAGCAGCCAAGCAGGGTATAGCAATCAGCCCCAGCATTTT.

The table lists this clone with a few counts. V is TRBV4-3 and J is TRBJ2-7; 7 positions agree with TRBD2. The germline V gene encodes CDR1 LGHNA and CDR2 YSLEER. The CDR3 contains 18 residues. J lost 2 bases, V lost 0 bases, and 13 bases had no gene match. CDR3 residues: CASSQDPPTSGGTYEQYF. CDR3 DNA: TGCGCCAGCAGCCAAGACCCACCTACCTCGGGAGGTACCTACGAGCAGTACTTC.

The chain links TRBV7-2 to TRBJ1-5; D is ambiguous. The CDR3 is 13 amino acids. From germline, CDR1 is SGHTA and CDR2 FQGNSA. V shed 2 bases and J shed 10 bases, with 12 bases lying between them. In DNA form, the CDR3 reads TGTGCCAGCAGCTTAAACAGTTTGTATCCCCAGCATTTT. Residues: CASSLNSLYPQHF.

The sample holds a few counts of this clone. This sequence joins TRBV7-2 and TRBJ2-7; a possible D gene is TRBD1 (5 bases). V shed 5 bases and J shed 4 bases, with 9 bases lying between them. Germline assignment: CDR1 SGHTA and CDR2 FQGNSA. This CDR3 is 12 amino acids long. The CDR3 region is CASSPRQYEQYF. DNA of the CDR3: TGTGCCAGCAGCCCCCGACAGTACGAGCAGTACTTC.

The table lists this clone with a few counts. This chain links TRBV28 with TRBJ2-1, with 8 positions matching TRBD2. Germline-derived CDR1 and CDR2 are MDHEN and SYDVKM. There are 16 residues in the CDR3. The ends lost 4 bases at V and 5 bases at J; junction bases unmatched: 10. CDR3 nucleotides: TGTGCCAGCAGTTCTCCTTCAGCGGGAGAGCACAATGAGCAGTTCTTC. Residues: CASSSPSAGEHNEQFF.

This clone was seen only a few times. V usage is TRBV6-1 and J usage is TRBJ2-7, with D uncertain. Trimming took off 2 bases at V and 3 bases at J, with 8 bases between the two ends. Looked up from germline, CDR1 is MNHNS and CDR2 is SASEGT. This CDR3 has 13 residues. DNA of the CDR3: TGTGCCAGCAGTGAATACCCAGGCTACGAGCAGTACTTC. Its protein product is CASSEYPGYEQYF.

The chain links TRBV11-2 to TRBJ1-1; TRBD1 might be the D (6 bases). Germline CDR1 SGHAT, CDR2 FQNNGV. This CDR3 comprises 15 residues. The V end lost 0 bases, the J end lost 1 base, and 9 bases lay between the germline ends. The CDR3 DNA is TGTGCCAGCAGCTTAGAAGGCAGGGGGAACACTGAAGCTTTCTTT. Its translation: CASSLEGRGNTEAFF. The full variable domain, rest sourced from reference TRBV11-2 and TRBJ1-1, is EAGVAQSPRYKIIEKRQSVAFWCNPISGHATLYWYQQILGQGPKLLIQFQNNGVVDDSQLPKDRFSAERLKGVDSTLKIQPAKLEDSAVYLCASSLEGRGNTEAFFGQGTRLTVV.

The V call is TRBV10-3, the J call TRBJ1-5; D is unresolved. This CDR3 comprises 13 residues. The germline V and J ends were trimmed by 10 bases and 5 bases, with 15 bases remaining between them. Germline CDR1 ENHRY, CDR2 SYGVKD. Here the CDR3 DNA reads TGTGCCACCAAAACTGTCGGGGATCAGCCCCAGCATTTT. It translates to CATKTVGDQPQHF.